What follows are 7 T cell receptor beta chains derived from one specimen sequenced in a study of T cell responses to AZD1222 COVID-19 vaccine. Assay used: immunoSEQ multiplex PCR; TCRdb lists only in-frame clones, some missing. Of 90,000 to 120,000 clones in the sample, 90% to 95% were seen once. Sequences were derived from peripheral blood, sampled 28 days after the second AZD1222 dose. These receptors were obtained from an adult who received the AZD1222 COVID-19 vaccine.

The CDR3: CASSMGQSKGYGYTF. The CDR3 DNA reads as TGTGCCAGTAGTATGGGACAGTCCAAGGGCTATGGCTACACCTTC. This chain connects TRBV19 to TRBJ1-2; 7 nucleotides line up with TRBD1. V lost 3 bases to trimming and J lost 4 bases; unmatched junction nucleotides: 8. The CDR3 is 15 amino acids. Germline CDR1 reads LNHDA; CDR2 reads SQIVND (reference sequence).

V usage is TRBV10-3 and J usage is TRBJ1-1; D is possibly TRBD1 (6 bases). The CDR3 loop spans 12 amino acids. With 2 bases removed from V and 6 bases from J, the gap between germline ends came to 7 bases. Germline values: CDR1 ENHRY, CDR2 SYGVKD. The CDR3 loop is CAISEDRPEAFF. The CDR3 bases are TGTGCCATCAGTGAGGACAGGCCTGAAGCTTTCTTT.

V and J are TRBV5-1 and TRBJ1-2; TRBD1 matches at 8 bases. The CDR3 is 14 amino acids. Germline trimming cut 3 bases from V and 4 bases from J; bases unmatched to any gene: 5. CDR1 SGHRS and CDR2 YFSETQ come from the germline V gene. The chain's CDR3 is CASSSRTGSYGYTF. The CDR3 DNA reads as TGCGCCAGCAGCTCTCGGACAGGGAGCTATGGCTACACCTTC.

V gene TRBV7-6 combines with J gene TRBJ2-5; TRBD1 or TRBD2 may be the D gene (5 bases each). CDR1 is SGHVS, CDR2 FNYEAQ, per germline. V was shortened by 0 bases and J by 5 bases, with 13 bases between the two germline ends. The CDR3 runs to 15 residues. The chain's CDR3 is CASSLAGVGRETQYF. CDR3 bases: TGTGCCAGCAGCTTAGCGGGGGTTGGTAGGGAGACCCAGTACTTC.

The chain carries TRBV12-3 or TRBV12-4 and TRBJ2-5; 7 nucleotides agree with TRBD2. The CDR3 runs to 13 residues. V shed 6 bases, J shed 1 base, and the junction held 2 bases outside the gene matches. This CDR3 reads CASRSGTQETQYF. The CDR3 nucleotides are TGTGCCAGCAGGAGCGGGACCCAAGAGACCCAGTACTTC.

The V call is TRBV11-2, the J call TRBJ1-2, with D hard to call. Germline loops: CDR1 SGHAT, CDR2 FQNNGV. The length of the CDR3 is 12 residues. V lost 1 base to trimming and J lost 5 bases, with 5 bases between them. The CDR3 coding sequence is TGTGCCAGCAGCTTAGGGGGATATGGCTACACCTTC. It yields the protein CASSLGGYGYTF.

This chain connects TRBV3-1 (or the pseudogene TRBV3-2) to TRBJ1-1; D is ambiguous. In germline, CDR1 is LGHDT, CDR2 YNNKEL (reference sequence). The CDR3 sequence is 14 residues long. Deletions cut 0 bases from V and 0 bases from J, with 5 bases between. CDR3 coding DNA: TGTGCCAGCAGCCAAGACTTAATGAACACTGAAGCTTTCTTT. It codes for CASSQDLMNTEAFF.